These 10 T cell receptor beta chains came from one sample sequenced in a study of identical twins. TCRdb processed the 5' RACE reads anew with MiXCR; each CDR3 protein has one entry. The sample consists of about 1.7 million distinct CDR3 sequences, roughly a third of them appearing once. The sample taken for sequencing was cord blood. Every receptor here comes from a newborn girl in good health.

This rearrangement joins TRBV7-2 to TRBJ1-1, with unresolved D. The CDR3 is 15 residues long. V shed 2 bases and J shed 3 bases, with 13 bases lying between them. CDR1 and CDR2 from the germline V gene are SGHTA and FQGNSA. CDR3 sequence: CASSLSLHRDTEAFF. The CDR3 region has the DNA TGTGCCAGCAGCTTATCCCTACATCGGGACACTGAAGCTTTCTTT.

The rearrangement links TRBV29-1 to TRBJ2-1; 12 nucleotides agree with TRBD2. J was trimmed by 10 bases and V by 7 bases; bases with no gene match: 17. There are 16 residues in the CDR3. Germline CDR1 and CDR2: SQVTM and ANQGSEA. CDR3 sequence reads: CSAEVLAGGLLWEQFF. In nucleotides, the CDR3 is TGCAGCGCAGAGGTTCTAGCGGGGGGGCTTTTATGGGAGCAGTTCTTC.

The gene calls are TRBV11-2 and TRBJ2-3, with 10 bases aligning to TRBD2. This CDR3 has 16 amino acids. Germline V gene sequence: CDR1 SGHAT, CDR2 FQNNGV. The V segment lost 0 bases and the J segment 5 bases; nucleotides outside the gene matches: 5. The DNA for the CDR3 is TGTGCCAGCAGCTTAGAAACTAGCGGGGTGAAAGATACGCAGTATTTT. This gives the protein CASSLETSGVKDTQYF.

The gene calls are TRBV27 and TRBJ2-7; TRBD1 aligns across 11 bases. The CDR3 is 17 amino acids. CDR1 is MNHEY, CDR2 SMNVEV, per germline (reference sequence). After removal of 3 bases from V and 7 bases from J, the junction contained 14 bases not matched to a gene. CDR3: CASSFLRGPGTGGEQYF. CDR3 DNA sequence: TGTGCCAGCAGTTTTTTAAGGGGCCCCGGGACAGGGGGAGAGCAGTACTTC.

This clonotype was seen a handful of times. The chain recombines TRBV6-1 with TRBJ1-5, with 7 bases lining up with TRBD1. The CDR3 covers 15 residues. V was pared by 4 bases and J by 3 bases, with 6 bases of the junction left unmatched. Germline V CDR1 and CDR2: MNHNS, SASEGT. The CDR3 here is CASSADDRDNQPQHF. The CDR3 DNA follows: TGTGCCAGCAGTGCCGATGACAGGGACAATCAGCCCCAGCATTTT.

This clonotype was counted only a few times. The chain couples TRBV20-1 to TRBJ2-1; tentative D call: TRBD1 (6 bases). V lost 1 base and J lost 6, with 13 bases in between. Germline CDR1 DFQATT, CDR2 SNEGSKA (reference sequence). The CDR3 contains 14 residues. CDR3 sequence (DNA): TGCAGTGCTAGAGCCTTAAAAGGGGGCAATGAGCAGTTCTTC. Its protein product is CSARALKGGNEQFF.

This rearrangement joins TRBV7-2 to TRBJ1-2, with 7 bases identical to TRBD1. Germline V gene data show CDR1 as SGHTA and CDR2 as FQGNSA. V dropped 5 bases and J dropped 7; count of bases not matched to a gene: 19. CDR3 length: 17 residues. DNA of the CDR3: TGTGCCAGCAGCCCCACCGGACGATTTGACAGGGACAGTGGCTACACCTTC. Its protein is CASSPTGRFDRDSGYTF.

About this clonotype itself: Just one base apart from a much larger clone, this may be a read error. This chain joins TRBV6-1 and TRBJ1-2, with TRBD1 matching 9 bases. The CDR3 loop spans 14 amino acids. CDR1 is MNHNS and CDR2 is SASEGT in the germline V gene. V lost 1 base to trimming and J lost 5 bases; unmatched junction nucleotides: 2. The CDR3 sequence is CASSEGGTGYGYTF. The CDR3 region has the DNA TGTGCCAGCAGTGAAGGGGGGACAGGGTATGGCTACACCTTC.

The rearrangement joins TRBV11-2 to TRBJ1-4; 9 bases align to TRBD1. CDR1 SGHAT and CDR2 FQNNGV come from the germline V gene. V trimming: 6 bases; J trimming: 8 bases; junction bases outside the gene matches: 10. The CDR3 consists of 15 residues. CDR3 nucleotide sequence: TGTGCCAGCAGACCGGGACAGGGCGGGAAGGAAAAACTGTTTTTT. Its translation is CASRPGQGGKEKLFF. Filled out from reference TRBV11-2 and TRBJ1-4, the complete variable domain reads EAGVAQSPRYKIIEKRQSVAFWCNPISGHATLYWYQQILGQGPKLLIQFQNNGVVDDSQLPKDRFSAERLKGVDSTLKIQPAKLEDSAVYLCASRPGQGGKEKLFFGSGTQLSVL.

In its sample, this clonotype was seen a few times. The chain has TRBV28 and TRBJ1-2; possibly TRBD1 for D (5 bases). The CDR3 spans 12 residues. V was clipped by 7 bases and J by 7 bases, with 13 bases between them. CDR1 and CDR2 from the germline V gene are MDHEN and SYDVKM. The CDR3 DNA sequence: TGTGCCAGCACCAGTCCAGGGAGTGGCTACACCTTC. Protein sequence: CASTSPGSGYTF.